Below, 26 T cell receptor beta chains from the same sample are listed, as sequenced in a study of blood T cell repertoires in COVID-19 (dated by TCRdb to 2020 to 2021). The method was the immunoSEQ multiplex PCR assay. As stored in TCRdb, this immuneACCESS dataset retains in-frame rearrangements with V and J assigned. A fraction of the clones does not appear; measured against another copy, unresolved V genes explain less than half of the discrepancy, and the remainder lacks a known reason. For this sample there are 200,000 to 300,000 clones; roughly 88% appear just once. In total, the top ten clones hold around 25% of the sample. Sequenced material: peripheral blood. These receptors originate from a man aged 35 to 55 with acute or convalescent COVID-19.

This clone was recorded once. The CDR3: CASKGYTDTQYF. In DNA, the CDR3 is TGTGCCAGCAAGGGGTACACAGATACGCAGTATTTT. V is TRBV28 and J is TRBJ2-3, with D possibly matching TRBD1 (5 bases). The CDR3 runs 12 residues. V was clipped by 7 bases and J by 2 bases, with 7 bases between them. The germline V gene has CDR1 MDHEN and CDR2 SYDVKM.

V gene TRBV6-5 combines with J gene TRBJ2-7; tentative D call: TRBD2 (5 bases). Germline CDR1 and CDR2: MNHEY and SVGAGI. V lost 6 bases to trimming and J lost 2 bases, with 11 bases between them. The CDR3 totals 13 residues. The CDR3 nucleotides read TGTGCCAGCAGCCGGACTCCGGCCTACGAGCAGTACTTC. This encodes CASSRTPAYEQYF.

For this clone: The conserved final phenylalanine or tryptophan is absent from the CDR3, which likely points to a read error. The DNA is omitted, as the CDR3 cannot be located on it reliably, and the CDR3 follows TCRdb's listing. The chain couples TRBV5-4 to TRBJ2-7; the listed D gene, TRBD2, was not tested against the DNA. The CDR3 length is 12 residues, termini included. CDR1 SGHNT and CDR2 YYREEE come from the germline V gene (reference sequence). The CDR3 sequence: CASSRMRDRVSL.

This chain connects TRBV11-3 to TRBJ2-4, with 12 bases matching TRBD2. The germline gives CDR1 SGHNT, CDR2 YENEEA. The CDR3 runs 18 residues. Unmatched junction bases numbered 9, after V lost 1 base and J lost 5 bases. This CDR3 reads CASSLGGAASGRENIQYF. The DNA for the CDR3 is TGTGCCAGCAGCTTAGGAGGGGCGGCTAGCGGGAGGGAAAACATTCAGTACTTC.

The chain employs TRBV4-2 and TRBJ1-6, with a weak D call TRBD1 (6 bases). The CDR3 spans 14 residues. Germline V gene data show CDR1 as LGHNA and CDR2 as YNFKEQ. The ends were cut back, 5 bases at V and 7 bases at J, with 12 bases in the middle. CDR3 protein: CASSGDTGNSPLHF. In DNA form, the CDR3 reads TGTGCCAGCAGCGGAGACACAGGGAATTCACCCCTCCACTTT.

This sequence joins TRBV27 and TRBJ2-2; possible D gene TRBD2, 5 bases. CDR1 and CDR2 (germline): MNHEY, SMNVEV (reference sequence). Deletions cut 3 bases from V and 6 bases from J, with 5 bases between. The CDR3 contains 12 residues. As DNA, the CDR3 is TGTGCCAGCAGTTTTAGCGCCGGGGAGCTGTTTTTT. It is translated as CASSFSAGELFF.

The gene calls are TRBV27 and TRBJ2-3; 9 bases match TRBD1. V was pared by 6 bases and J by 3 bases, with 13 bases of the junction left unmatched. Germline V gives CDR1 MNHEY, CDR2 SMNVEV (reference sequence). CDR3 length: 17 residues. As DNA, the CDR3 is TGTGCCAGCAGGTATACGCCGGGACAGGGTACGACAGATACGCAGTATTTT. Residues: CASRYTPGQGTTDTQYF.

V and J are TRBV2 and TRBJ2-5, with a weak D call TRBD2 (5 bases). CDR3 length: 14 amino acids. The germline gives CDR1 SNHLY, CDR2 FYNNEI. Trimming removed 8 bases at V and 7 bases at J, with 20 bases between. The DNA of the CDR3 is TGTGCCAGCTTATTCCGGGGAGCGTGGGGGACCCAGTACTTC. This translates into CASLFRGAWGTQYF.

The rearrangement links TRBV3-1 (or the pseudogene TRBV3-2) to TRBJ2-7; weak D call: TRBD1 (6 bases). Trimming took off 0 bases at V and 1 base at J, with 19 bases between the two ends. The CDR3 sequence is 18 residues long. Germline values: CDR1 LGHDT, CDR2 YNNKEL (reference sequence). Here the CDR3 reads CASSQDKGGPGHSYEQYF. The CDR3 DNA sequence: TGTGCCAGCAGCCAAGATAAAGGGGGTCCGGGACATTCCTACGAGCAGTACTTC.

The CDR3 DNA follows: TGTGCCAGCAGCTTTTTATCCCGGGGAGGGAGGGATACGCAGTATTTT. Amino acids: CASSFLSRGGRDTQYF. The gene calls are TRBV11-2 and TRBJ2-3, with 7 bases lining up with TRBD2. After removal of 3 bases from V and 6 bases from J, the junction contained 12 bases not matched to a gene. The CDR3 has 16 amino acids. The germline CDR1 and CDR2 sequences are SGHAT and FQNNGV.

The rearrangement joins TRBV5-1 to TRBJ2-7; D is perhaps TRBD1 (5 bases). The CDR3 runs to 14 residues. Germline assignment: CDR1 SGHRS and CDR2 YFSETQ. The V end lost 0 bases, the J end lost 5 bases, and 12 bases lay between the germline ends. CDR3 sequence (DNA): TGCGCCAGCAGCTTGGGGGGCAAGTCCCACGAGCAGTACTTC. Translation gives CASSLGGKSHEQYF. Based on the CDR3 plus reference TRBV5-1 and TRBJ2-7, the full variable domain is KAGVTQTPRYLIKTRGQQVTLSCSPISGHRSVSWYQQTPGQGLQFLFEYFSETQRNKGNFPGRFSGRQFSNSRSEMNVSTLELGDSALYLCASSLGGKSHEQYFGPGTRLTVT.

The chain couples TRBV5-5 to TRBJ2-3; tentative D call: TRBD1 (6 bases). The ends were cut back, 4 bases at V and 2 bases at J, with 11 bases in the middle. CDR1 SGHKS and CDR2 YYEKEE come from the germline V gene (reference sequence). This CDR3 has 14 residues. The chain's CDR3 is CASSQGTYTDTQYF. The CDR3 DNA reads as TGTGCCAGCAGCCAAGGGACATACACAGATACGCAGTATTTT.

V is TRBV18 and J is TRBJ1-3; D remains unclear. Germline V gene lookup returns CDR1 KGHSH and CDR2 LQKENI. CDR3 length: 14 amino acids. The V and J ends lost 0 bases and 4 bases respectively, with 7 bases between them. For the CDR3, the DNA is TGTGCCAGCTCACCACCGGCCCCGGGAAACACCATATATTTT. Translating gives CASSPPAPGNTIYF.

The chain carries TRBV15 and TRBJ2-1; tentative D call: TRBD2 (6 bases). The CDR3 has 12 amino acids. Between the trimmed V and J ends, which lost 4 bases and 6 bases, there was a span of 7 bases. The germline CDR1 and CDR2 sequences are LNHNV and YYDKDF (reference sequence). CDR3 nucleotide sequence: TGTGCCACCAGCAAGACTAGCAATGAGCAGTTCTTC. It translates to CATSKTSNEQFF.

The chain uses TRBV30 and TRBJ1-1; unclear D gene. Looked up from germline, CDR1 is GTSNPN and CDR2 is SVGIG (reference sequence). Trimming pared 2 bases from V and 8 bases from J, leaving 12 bases between. There are 12 residues in the CDR3. CDR3 sequence (DNA): TGTGCCTGGAGTCCACGGGAAATGGAAGCTTTCTTT. Protein product: CAWSPREMEAFF.

The V and J genes are TRBV4-2 and TRBJ1-1; D may be TRBD1 (5 bases). The CDR3 spans 15 residues. Germline V CDR1 and CDR2: LGHNA, YNFKEQ. V was trimmed by 4 bases and J by 1 base, leaving 13 bases between them. The CDR3 DNA is TGTGCCAGCAGCCTTACCCCTGACAGGAACACTGAAGCTTTCTTT. Translation gives CASSLTPDRNTEAFF.

The rearrangement uses TRBV12-3 or TRBV12-4 and TRBJ2-2, with a tentative D call TRBD2 (6 bases). This CDR3 has 13 amino acids. The CDR3 spells CSSTGSQTGELFF. CDR3 sequence (DNA): TGTTCGTCGACCGGGAGCCAGACCGGGGAGCTGTTTTTT.

This chain links TRBV18 with TRBJ1-4; 7 positions agree with TRBD1. The V and J ends lost 4 bases and 3 bases, in that order; junction bases with no gene match: 14. Germline CDR1 is KGHSH and CDR2 is LQKENI. This CDR3 comprises 18 residues. The CDR3 bases are TGTGCCAGCTCACGCTTGGACCGAAGACAGGGACCTAATGAAAAACTGTTTTTT. Translating gives CASSRLDRRQGPNEKLFF. The variable domain in full, completed from reference TRBV18 and TRBJ1-4, reads NAGVMQNPRHLVRRRGQEARLRCSPMKGHSHVYWYRQLPEEGLKFMVYLQKENIIDESGMPKERFSAEFPKEGPSILRIQQVVRGDSAAYFCASSRLDRRQGPNEKLFFGSGTQLSVL.

The gene calls are TRBV7-9 and TRBJ2-5; 10 bases agree with TRBD1. The CDR3 is made up of 15 amino acids. V shed 5 bases, J shed 3 bases, and the junction held 6 bases outside the gene matches. Germline values: CDR1 SEHNR, CDR2 FQNEAQ (reference sequence). For the CDR3, the DNA is TGTGCCAGCAGCCTCCGGACAGGGGGGGAAGAGACCCAGTACTTC. This gives the protein CASSLRTGGEETQYF.

This chain links TRBV6-5 with TRBJ2-7, with 9 positions matching TRBD2. The length of the CDR3 is 14 residues. V shed 6 bases, J shed 10 bases, and the junction held 13 bases outside the gene matches. The germline V gene has CDR1 MNHEY and CDR2 SVGAGI. This CDR3 is CASRAGTSSPYQYF. DNA of the CDR3: TGTGCCAGCAGGGCCGGGACTAGCTCACCATATCAGTACTTC.

The chain employs TRBV29-1 and TRBJ1-1; perhaps TRBD1 as D (5 bases). The V gene's germline CDR1 is SQVTM and CDR2 ANQGSEA. The CDR3 loop spans 12 amino acids. V lost 7 bases to trimming and J lost 6 bases, with 15 bases between them. This CDR3 is CSAPDSGPEAFF. The CDR3 nucleotides read TGCAGCGCCCCCGACAGTGGCCCTGAAGCTTTCTTT.

The chain links TRBV4-3 to TRBJ2-3; perhaps TRBD2 as D (5 bases). The germline V gene encodes CDR1 LGHNA and CDR2 YSLEER. CDR3 length equals 15 residues. Trimming took off 0 bases at V and 1 base at J, with 8 bases between the two ends. The CDR3 reads CASSQDTEGTDTQYF. The DNA for the CDR3 is TGCGCCAGCAGCCAAGATACGGAGGGCACAGATACGCAGTATTTT.

V gene TRBV5-1 combines with J gene TRBJ2-7, with TRBD1 identical over 8 bases. The V gene end was trimmed by 1 base and the J gene end by 7 bases; junction bases not matched to a gene: 7. The V gene's germline CDR1 is SGHRS and CDR2 YFSETQ. CDR3 length: 14 amino acids. The CDR3 is CASSLRTGLGEQYF. The DNA of the CDR3 is TGCGCCAGCAGCTTGCGGACAGGGTTGGGTGAGCAGTACTTC. Combining the CDR3 with reference TRBV5-1 and TRBJ2-7 gives the whole variable domain KAGVTQTPRYLIKTRGQQVTLSCSPISGHRSVSWYQQTPGQGLQFLFEYFSETQRNKGNFPGRFSGRQFSNSRSEMNVSTLELGDSALYLCASSLRTGLGEQYFGPGTRLTVT.

The chain recombines TRBV19 with TRBJ2-2; the match to TRBD2 covers 13 bases. The V segment lost 5 bases and the J segment 6 bases; nucleotides outside the gene matches: 12. Germline V gives CDR1 LNHDA, CDR2 SQIVND (reference sequence). CDR3 length equals 18 residues. CDR3 region: CASSRRTSGRIKAGELFF. CDR3 DNA sequence: TGTGCCAGTAGTCGGAGGACTAGCGGGAGAATTAAGGCCGGGGAGCTGTTTTTT.

The chain carries TRBV30 and TRBJ1-1, with D perhaps matching TRBD1 (5 bases). CDR3 length equals 14 residues. V dropped 0 bases and J dropped 4 bases, with 12 bases sitting between them. Germline V gene data show CDR1 as GTSNPN and CDR2 as SVGIG (reference sequence). CDR3 residues: CAWSVSGGSTEAFF. CDR3 sequence (DNA): TGTGCCTGGAGTGTATCCGGGGGTAGCACTGAAGCTTTCTTT.

The CDR3 DNA reads TGCGCCAGCAGCCAACTAGCGGGATTCTCAGATACGCAGTATTTT. This sequence encodes CASSQLAGFSDTQYF. The gene calls are TRBV4-3 and TRBJ2-3, with 9 bases that match TRBD2. Trimming at V came to 2 bases and at J to 4 bases, leaving 4 bases not matched to a gene. Germline V CDR1 and CDR2: LGHNA, YSLEER. This CDR3 region has 15 residues.